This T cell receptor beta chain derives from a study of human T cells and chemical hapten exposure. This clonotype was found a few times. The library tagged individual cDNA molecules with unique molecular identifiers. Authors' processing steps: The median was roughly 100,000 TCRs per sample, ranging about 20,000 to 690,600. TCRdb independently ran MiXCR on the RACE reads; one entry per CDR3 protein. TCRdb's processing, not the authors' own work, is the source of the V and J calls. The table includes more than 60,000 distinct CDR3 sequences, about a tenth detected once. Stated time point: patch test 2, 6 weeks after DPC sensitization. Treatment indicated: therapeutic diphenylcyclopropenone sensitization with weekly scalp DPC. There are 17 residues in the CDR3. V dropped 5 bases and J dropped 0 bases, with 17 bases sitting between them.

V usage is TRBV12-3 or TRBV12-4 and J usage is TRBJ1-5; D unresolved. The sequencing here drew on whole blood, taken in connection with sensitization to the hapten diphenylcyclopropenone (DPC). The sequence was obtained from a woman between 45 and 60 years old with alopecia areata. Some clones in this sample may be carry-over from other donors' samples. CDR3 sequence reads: CASSPPLLVDSNQPQHF. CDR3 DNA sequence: TGTGCCAGCAGTCCTCCCCTACTGGTGGATAGCAATCAGCCCCAGCATTTT.